Shown below are 26 T cell receptor beta chains from a single sample sequenced in a study of neurological immune-mediated disorders. In TCRdb, the 5' RACE reads were re-called with MiXCR into one record per CDR3 protein. The repertoire holds 50,000 or so distinct CDR3 sequences, with 9% to 12% as singletons. Input material: PBMCs. These receptors were obtained from a woman in her thirties or forties with HTLV-1-associated myelopathy (HAM/TSP).

For this clonotype: A much larger clone differs by one base, so this may be a read error. V is TRBV12-5 and J is TRBJ2-3; possibly TRBD1 or TRBD2 for D (6 bases each). The germline V gene encodes CDR1 LGHNT and CDR2 FRNRAP. This CDR3 spans 17 amino acids. This CDR3 is CVSGRRVWGAGTDTQYF. CDR3 nucleotide sequence: TGTGTTAGTGGTAGGCGTGTATGGGGGGCCGGCACAGATACGCAGTATTTT. The full variable domain, completed using reference TRBV12-5 and TRBJ2-3, is DARVTQTPRHKVTEMGQEVTMRCQPILGHNTVFWYRQTMMQGLELLAYFRNRAPLDDSGMPKDRFSAEMPDATLATLKIQPSEPRDSAVYFCVSGRRVWGAGTDTQYFGPGTRLTVL.

This clonotype has a count of ten or more. Here the CDR3 DNA reads TGTGCCAGCAGACCAGAAGGACAGTCATCGTCAACCTTC. As protein: CASRPEGQSSSTF. The V and J genes are TRBV12-3 or TRBV12-4 and TRBJ1-2; TRBD1 might be the D (6 bases). The CDR3 totals 13 residues. With 6 bases removed from V and 14 bases from J, the gap between germline ends came to 22 bases.

Many counts were recorded for this clonotype. This chain connects TRBV7-2 to TRBJ2-6; D unresolved. Trimming took off 2 bases at V and 0 bases at J, with 2 bases between the two ends. The CDR3 is 14 amino acids. CDR1 is SGHTA and CDR2 is FQGNSA in the germline V gene. The CDR3 DNA is TGTGCCAGCAGCTTAAGCTCTGGGGCCAACGTCCTGACTTTC. This encodes CASSLSSGANVLTF.

Many counts were recorded for this clonotype. This chain connects TRBV9 to TRBJ2-1, with a weak D call TRBD2 (5 bases). V was clipped by 4 bases and J by 3 bases, with 14 bases between them. Germline CDR1 SGDLS, CDR2 YYNGEE. This CDR3 contains 15 residues. The CDR3 region is CASSKSGSGYNEQFF. Written as DNA, the CDR3 is TGTGCCAGCAGCAAAAGCGGTTCCGGCTACAATGAGCAGTTCTTC.

This clonotype was observed at least ten times. The chain employs TRBV7-2 and TRBJ2-3; weak D call: TRBD2 (6 bases). Germline loops: CDR1 SGHTA, CDR2 FQGNSA. V was clipped by 1 base and J by 2 bases, with 10 bases between them. This CDR3 spans 15 amino acids. The CDR3 region is CASSLGGALTDTQYF. The DNA of the CDR3 is TGTGCCAGCAGCTTAGGCGGGGCCCTCACAGATACGCAGTATTTT.

This clonotype was seen at least ten times. J is TRBJ1-5 and V is TRBV4-1; unclear D gene. Germline CDR1 MGHRA, CDR2 YSYEKL. Trimming removed 4 bases from V and 5 bases from J, with 9 bases in between. The CDR3 contains 13 residues. The CDR3 here is CASSPIGDQPQHF. CDR3 sequence (DNA): TGCGCCAGCAGCCCCATCGGTGATCAGCCCCAGCATTTT.

This clonotype was recorded a few times. This chain connects TRBV20-1 to TRBJ1-4, with a tentative D call TRBD1 (5 bases). The V gene lost 0 bases and the J gene lost 7 bases, with 12 bases spanning the gap. Germline CDR1 DFQATT, CDR2 SNEGSKA (reference sequence). The CDR3 runs to 14 residues. The CDR3 region is CSARDHRGGEKLFF. In DNA, the CDR3 is TGCAGTGCTAGAGATCATAGGGGTGGTGAAAAACTGTTTTTT.

This clonotype has at least ten counts. CDR3 in DNA: TGTGCCAGCAGCCGCGAGGGAAGTGGCTACACCTTC. Protein sequence: CASSREGSGYTF. The gene calls are TRBV11-2 and TRBJ1-2; D unresolved. The ends were cut back, 5 bases at V and 7 bases at J, with 11 bases in the middle. The CDR3 is made up of 12 amino acids. Germline values: CDR1 SGHAT, CDR2 FQNNGV.

Comment on this clonotype: A read error may explain this, as a much larger clone is one base away. The chain carries TRBV5-1 and TRBJ1-4, with a weak D call TRBD1 (6 bases). The CDR3 length is 15 residues. Germline-derived CDR1 and CDR2 are SGHRS and YFSETQ. The CDR3 bases are TGCGCCAGCAGCCCCGGGGGGCAAACTATTGAAAAACTGTTTTTT. Amino acid sequence: CASSPGGQTIEKLFF.

This clonotype was seen at least ten times. The chain carries TRBV5-1 and TRBJ1-3, with a tentative D call TRBD1 (6 bases). Trimming shortened V by 4 bases and J by 1 base, and 12 bases separated the two germline ends. The CDR3 length is 15 residues. Germline loops: CDR1 SGHRS, CDR2 YFSETQ. CDR3 bases: TGCGCCAGCAGCACCGTAGGGGGATCTGGAAACACCATATATTTT. Amino acids: CASSTVGGSGNTIYF.

Many counts were recorded for this clonotype. V usage is TRBV5-1 and J usage is TRBJ2-5; D assignment may be TRBD1 or TRBD2 (5 bases each). CDR3 length equals 14 residues. Germline V gives CDR1 SGHRS, CDR2 YFSETQ. Trimming took 7 bases from V and 4 from J, leaving 17 bases between them. Written as DNA, the CDR3 is TGCGCCAGCGGGAGAGGGGACCAATTAGAGACCCAGTACTTC. Protein: CASGRGDQLETQYF.

This clonotype appeared many times. CDR3 sequence reads: CASSFTSGAAYEQYF. The DNA of the CDR3 is TGTGCCAGCAGCTTTACTAGCGGGGCAGCCTACGAGCAGTACTTC. This chain links TRBV7-2 with TRBJ2-7, with 10 bases identical to TRBD2. This CDR3 has 15 amino acids. Germline values: CDR1 SGHTA, CDR2 FQGNSA. The trim removed 3 bases at V and 2 bases at J, leaving 4 bases unmatched.

In this sample, this clonotype turned up many times. The chain is built from TRBV9 and TRBJ2-7; the match to TRBD2 covers 10 bases. The germline V gene encodes CDR1 SGDLS and CDR2 YYNGEE. CDR3 length: 15 residues. After removal of 0 bases from V and 4 bases from J, the junction contained 4 bases not matched to a gene. The CDR3 DNA follows: TGTGCCAGCAGCGTAGCTAGCGGGGGCCTTTACGAGCAGTACTTC. Translated: CASSVASGGLYEQYF.

The rearrangement joins TRBV10-1 to TRBJ2-3; D possibly corresponds to TRBD2 (5 bases). V lost 4 bases and J 2 bases, leaving 19 bases between the germline ends. CDR1 and CDR2 (germline): WNHNN, SYGVQD (reference sequence). CDR3 length equals 17 residues. The CDR3 coding sequence is TGCGCCAGCAGTGCCCTAGCAACTCCTTACTACACAGATACGCAGTATTTT. Translating it yields CASSALATPYYTDTQYF.

At least ten counts were recorded for this clonotype. The chain links TRBV4-1 to TRBJ2-7; perhaps TRBD2 as D (5 bases). Germline V lookup: CDR1 MGHRA, CDR2 YSYEKL. The CDR3 runs 16 residues. V lost 0 bases and J lost 4, with 16 bases in between. CDR3 in DNA: TGCGCCAGCAGCCAAGATATGAGCGGCGCCCAGTACGAGCAGTACTTC. It codes for CASSQDMSGAQYEQYF.

This clonotype was recorded many times. The V and J genes are TRBV4-1 and TRBJ1-2; tentatively, D is TRBD1 (5 bases). Trimming took 2 bases from V and 9 from J, leaving 19 bases between them. This CDR3 spans 15 amino acids. From germline, CDR1 is MGHRA and CDR2 YSYEKL. CDR3 DNA sequence: TGCGCCAGCAGCCAACGTCAGGGAACACTTCAGAGCTACACCTTC. This translates into CASSQRQGTLQSYTF.

The sample holds many counts of this clonotype. In DNA form, the CDR3 reads TGTGCCAGCTCACTACCGGGACAGGGGGTTCAAGAGACCCAGTACTTC. Its protein is CASSLPGQGVQETQYF. The chain recombines TRBV18 with TRBJ2-5, with 11 bases matching TRBD1. V shed 4 bases and J 2 bases; nucleotides not matched to a gene: 6. There are 16 residues in the CDR3. The germline gives CDR1 KGHSH, CDR2 LQKENI.

The sample holds many counts of this clonotype. The chain uses TRBV6-1 and TRBJ1-3; D gene ambiguous. Germline V lookup: CDR1 MNHNS, CDR2 SASEGT. Trimming took 8 bases from V and 4 from J, leaving 15 bases between them. The CDR3 has 14 amino acids. DNA for the CDR3: TGTGCCAGCGGGCAGGCATTAAGGGGAAACACCATATATTTT. This gives the protein CASGQALRGNTIYF.

This clonotype was detected ten times or more. The V and J genes are TRBV6-1 and TRBJ2-2, with TRBD1 matching 10 bases. Germline V CDR1 and CDR2: MNHNS, SASEGT. The J segment lost 3 bases and the V segment lost 6 bases, leaving 4 bases of the junction unmatched. This CDR3 comprises 15 residues. The CDR3 DNA sequence: TGTGCCAGCAGAAGACAGGGGGCGGACACCGGGGAGCTGTTTTTT. Residues: CASRRQGADTGELFF.

This clonotype came up once. At one end, the junction sequence differs from germline, possibly due to a read error. The rearrangement joins TRBV15 to TRBJ1-5, with 8 bases lining up with TRBD1. Germline V gene lookup returns CDR1 LNHNV and CDR2 YYDKDF (reference sequence). This CDR3 is built from 16 residues. CDR3 region: CATSNPGQDSNQSQHF. CDR3 DNA sequence: TGTGCCACCAGCAATCCGGGACAGGATAGCAATCAGTCCCAGCATTTT.

The sample holds many counts of this clonotype. The DNA for the CDR3 is TGCGCCAGCAGCCAAGCGGGACAGCCCTATGGCTACACCTTC. This encodes CASSQAGQPYGYTF. The chain links TRBV4-3 to TRBJ1-2; 7 nucleotides line up with TRBD1. The CDR3 has 14 amino acids. V dropped 1 base and J dropped 4; count of bases not matched to a gene: 3. Germline values: CDR1 LGHNA, CDR2 YSLEER.

This clonotype was found many times. The V gene is TRBV7-2, the J gene TRBJ1-3; no clear D. The germline V gene encodes CDR1 SGHTA and CDR2 FQGNSA. Between the trimmed V and J ends, which lost 2 bases and 3 bases, there was a span of 17 bases. This CDR3 is built from 17 residues. CDR3 nucleotides: TGTGCCAGCAGCTTAAGGCTTGGGTTAGGAGTTGGAAACACCATATATTTT. Amino acids: CASSLRLGLGVGNTIYF.

At least ten counts were recorded for this clonotype. Possible read error: a much larger clone is one base away. The J gene is TRBJ2-5, the V gene TRBV5-1; unclear D gene. The CDR3 runs 14 residues. The germline V gene has CDR1 SGHRS and CDR2 YFSETQ. Trimming left V 0 bases short and J 5 bases short, with 11 bases between. The CDR3 nucleotides read TGCGCCAGCAGCTTGGTGGGGATCCGGGAGACCCAGTACTTC. It translates to CASSLVGIRETQYF.

This clonotype has ten or more counts. This chain joins TRBV12-3 or TRBV12-4 and TRBJ2-3; 7 positions match TRBD1. After removal of 3 bases from V and 6 bases from J, the junction contained 6 bases not matched to a gene. This CDR3 region has 14 residues. The CDR3 region is CASSFPDRSDTQYF. Written as DNA, the CDR3 is TGTGCCAGCAGTTTCCCGGACAGGTCGGATACGCAGTATTTT.

This clonotype was observed at least ten times. The rearrangement links TRBV4-1 to TRBJ1-2; D gene uncertain. The CDR3 sequence is 11 residues long. Trimming shortened V by 0 bases and J by 7 bases, and 3 bases separated the two germline ends. CDR1 and CDR2 (germline): MGHRA, YSYEKL. The CDR3 spells CASSQDSGYTF. The CDR3 bases are TGCGCCAGCAGCCAAGATTCTGGCTACACCTTC.

This clonotype occurred many times. V usage is TRBV20-1 and J usage is TRBJ2-7; D is perhaps TRBD1 or TRBD2 (5 bases each). The V gene's germline CDR1 is DFQATT and CDR2 SNEGSKA (reference sequence). The CDR3 extends over 14 amino acids. Deletions cut 2 bases from V and 6 bases from J, with 17 bases between. The CDR3 reads CSARKTGTATEQYF. CDR3 nucleotide sequence: TGCAGTGCTAGAAAAACCGGGACCGCGACCGAGCAGTACTTC.